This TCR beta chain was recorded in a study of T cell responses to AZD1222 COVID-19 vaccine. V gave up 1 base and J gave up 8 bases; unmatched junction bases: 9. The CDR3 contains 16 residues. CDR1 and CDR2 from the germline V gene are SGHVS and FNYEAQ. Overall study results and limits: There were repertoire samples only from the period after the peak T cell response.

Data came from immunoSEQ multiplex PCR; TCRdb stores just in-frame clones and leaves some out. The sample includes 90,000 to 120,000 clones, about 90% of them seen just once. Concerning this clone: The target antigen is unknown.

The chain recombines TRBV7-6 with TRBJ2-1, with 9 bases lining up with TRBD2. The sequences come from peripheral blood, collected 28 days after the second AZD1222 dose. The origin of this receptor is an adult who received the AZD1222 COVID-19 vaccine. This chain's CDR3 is CASSLGGGRAMDEQFF. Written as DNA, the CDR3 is TGTGCCAGCAGCTTAGGGGGCGGGAGGGCCATGGATGAGCAGTTCTTC.